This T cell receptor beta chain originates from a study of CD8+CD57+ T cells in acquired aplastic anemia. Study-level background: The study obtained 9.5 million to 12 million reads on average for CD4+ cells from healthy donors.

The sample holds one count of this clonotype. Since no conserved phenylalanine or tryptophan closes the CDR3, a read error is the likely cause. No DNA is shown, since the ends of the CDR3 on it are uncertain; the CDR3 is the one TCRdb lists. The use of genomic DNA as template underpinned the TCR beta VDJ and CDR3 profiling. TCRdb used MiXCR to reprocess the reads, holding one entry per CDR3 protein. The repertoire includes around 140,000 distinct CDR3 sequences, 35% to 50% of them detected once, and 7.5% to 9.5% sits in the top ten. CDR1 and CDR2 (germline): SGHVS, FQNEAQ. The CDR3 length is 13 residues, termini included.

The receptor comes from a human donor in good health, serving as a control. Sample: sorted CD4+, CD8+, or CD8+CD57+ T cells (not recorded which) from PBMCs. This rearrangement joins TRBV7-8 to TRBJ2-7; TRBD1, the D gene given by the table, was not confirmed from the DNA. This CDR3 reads CASSLVGGGQRYS.